This T cell receptor (beta chain) derives from a study of T cells in localized non-small cell lung cancer. Study conclusions and caveats: Tumor showed lower T cell clonality than uninvolved adjacent lung, where it was highest.

About this clone itself: Its antigen is unknown.

The CDR3 is 18 amino acids. The germline CDR1 and CDR2 sequences are SGDLS and YYNGEE. The trim removed 5 bases at V and 4 bases at J, leaving 11 bases unmatched. Clones were read by immunoSEQ multiplex PCR, and TCRdb kept only the in-frame ones, dropping some. The sample comprises approximately 11,000 clones, about 84% of which are singletons, and roughly 23% rests with the top ten. This specimen consisted of peripheral blood, obtained before any cancer treatment. This sequence was found in a male donor older than 55 with stage I lung adenocarcinoma. The J gene is TRBJ2-6, the V gene TRBV9, with 11 positions matching TRBD1. The CDR3 is CASSASRTGGLGANVLTF. The CDR3 nucleotides are TGTGCCAGCAGTGCTTCGAGGACAGGGGGCTTAGGGGCCAACGTCCTGACTTTC.